The TCR beta chain under discussion was sequenced for a study of T cell responses to AZD1222 COVID-19 vaccine. Across the whole study: Second-dose schedules of about 4 or about 12 weeks were combined.

This clone was observed a few times. Its antigen is as yet unknown. Sequencing used immunoSEQ multiplex PCR; TCRdb keeps in-frame clones, though not all of them. Here the sample spans approximately 130,000 clones, 93% being singletons. This CDR3 contains 20 residues. Germline CDR1 and CDR2: SGHRS and YFSETQ. V was shortened by 3 bases and J by 2 bases, with 27 bases between the two germline ends. Study observations and caveats: Recipients of AZD1222 seropositive at baseline numbered only 6 or 7. White British people made up most donors, females outnumbered males, and clonal diversity was possibly underestimated. Repertoire sampling happened only post peak T cell response.

The specimen comprised peripheral blood, sampled on day 0 of AZD1222 vaccination. This sequence was found in an adult in good health. The gene calls are TRBV5-1 and TRBJ2-1; weak D call: TRBD1 (6 bases). CDR3 sequence: CASSSADRRVEREAYNEQFF. CDR3 in DNA: TGCGCCAGCAGCTCGGCGGACAGACGAGTTGAGCGTGAGGCCTACAATGAGCAGTTCTTC.